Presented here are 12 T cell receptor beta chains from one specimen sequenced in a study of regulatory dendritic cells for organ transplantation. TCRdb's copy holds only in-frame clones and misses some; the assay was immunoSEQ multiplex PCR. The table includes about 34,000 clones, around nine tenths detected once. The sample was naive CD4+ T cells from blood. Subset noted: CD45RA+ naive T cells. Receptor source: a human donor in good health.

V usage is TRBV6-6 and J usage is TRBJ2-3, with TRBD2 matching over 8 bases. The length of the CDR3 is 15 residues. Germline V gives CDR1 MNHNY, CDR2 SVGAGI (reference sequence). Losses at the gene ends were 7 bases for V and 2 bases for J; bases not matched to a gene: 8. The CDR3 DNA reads TGTGCCAGCACCGGGGGGGCTTCCACCACAGATACGCAGTATTTT. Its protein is CASTGGASTTDTQYF.

As DNA, the CDR3 is TGTGCCAGCAGTTCCCAGGGGGCGGACTATGGCTACACCTTC. Translating it yields CASSSQGADYGYTF. The chain employs TRBV2 and TRBJ1-2; 8 bases agree with TRBD1. This CDR3 has 14 residues. The germline V gene encodes CDR1 SNHLY and CDR2 FYNNEI. The V and J ends lost 5 bases and 3 bases, in that order; junction bases with no gene match: 5.

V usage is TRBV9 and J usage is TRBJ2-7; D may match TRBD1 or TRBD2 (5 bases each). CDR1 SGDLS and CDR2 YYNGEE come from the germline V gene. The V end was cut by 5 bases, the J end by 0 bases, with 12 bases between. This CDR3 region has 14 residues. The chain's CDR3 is CASSPGTGSYEQYF. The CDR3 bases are TGTGCCAGCAGTCCTGGGACCGGCTCCTACGAGCAGTACTTC.

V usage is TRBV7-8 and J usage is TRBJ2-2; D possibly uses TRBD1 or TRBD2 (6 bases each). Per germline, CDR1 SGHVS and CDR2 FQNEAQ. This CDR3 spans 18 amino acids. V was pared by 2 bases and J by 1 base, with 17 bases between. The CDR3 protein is CASSLLWSGARNTGELFF. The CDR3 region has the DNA TGTGCCAGCAGCTTACTATGGTCGGGGGCCCGGAACACCGGGGAGCTGTTTTTT. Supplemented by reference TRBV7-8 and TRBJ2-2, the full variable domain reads GAGVSQSPRYKVAKRGQDVALRCDPISGHVSLFWYQQALGQGPEFLTYFQNEAQLDKSGLPSDRFFAERPEGSVSTLKIQRTQQEDSAVYLCASSLLWSGARNTGELFFGEGSRLTVL.

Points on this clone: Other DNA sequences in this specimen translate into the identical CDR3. The DNA for the CDR3 is TGTGCCTCCCGGCTTACGGGACGTGAAAAACTGTTTTTT. Its translation is CASRLTGREKLFF. The chain combines TRBV30 with TRBJ1-4, with D possibly matching TRBD1 (5 bases). Per germline, CDR1 GTSNPN and CDR2 SVGIG (reference sequence). Trimming cost V 7 bases and J 7 bases, with 16 bases left between them. The CDR3 has 13 residues.

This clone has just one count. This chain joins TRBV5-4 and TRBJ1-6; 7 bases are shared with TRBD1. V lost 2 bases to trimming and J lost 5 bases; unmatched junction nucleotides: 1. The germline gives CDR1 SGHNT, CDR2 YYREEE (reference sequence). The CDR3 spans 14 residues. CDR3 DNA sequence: TGTGCCAGCAGCTTTGACAGGGATAATTCACCCCTCCACTTT. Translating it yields CASSFDRDNSPLHF.

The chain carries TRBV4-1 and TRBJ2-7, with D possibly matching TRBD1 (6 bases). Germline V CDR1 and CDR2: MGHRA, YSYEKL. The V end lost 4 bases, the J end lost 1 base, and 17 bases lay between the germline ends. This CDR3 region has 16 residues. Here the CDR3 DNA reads TGCGCCAGCAGCCTGGGCATCGGACAGAATTCCTACGAGCAGTACTTC. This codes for CASSLGIGQNSYEQYF.

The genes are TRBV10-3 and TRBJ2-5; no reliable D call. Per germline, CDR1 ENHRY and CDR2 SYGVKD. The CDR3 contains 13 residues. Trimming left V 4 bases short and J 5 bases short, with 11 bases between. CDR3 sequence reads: CAISAPLWETQYF. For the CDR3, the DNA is TGTGCCATCAGTGCTCCCCTCTGGGAGACCCAGTACTTC.

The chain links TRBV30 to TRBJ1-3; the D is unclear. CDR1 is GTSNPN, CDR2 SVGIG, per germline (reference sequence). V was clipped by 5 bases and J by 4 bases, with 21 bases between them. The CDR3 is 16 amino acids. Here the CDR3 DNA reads TGTGCCTGGCTCTCCGGTTATAGTGTAGCGGGAAACACCATATATTTT. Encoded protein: CAWLSGYSVAGNTIYF.

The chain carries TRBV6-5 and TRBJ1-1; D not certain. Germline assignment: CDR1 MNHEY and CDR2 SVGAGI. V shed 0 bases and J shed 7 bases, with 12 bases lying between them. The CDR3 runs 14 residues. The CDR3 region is CASSYSRLRDEAFF. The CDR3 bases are TGTGCCAGCAGTTACTCGAGGTTGAGGGATGAAGCTTTCTTT.

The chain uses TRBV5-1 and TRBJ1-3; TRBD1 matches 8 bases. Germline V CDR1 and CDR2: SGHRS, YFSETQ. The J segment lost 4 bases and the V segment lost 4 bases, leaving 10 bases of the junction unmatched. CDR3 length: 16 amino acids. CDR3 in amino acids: CASSLPGGAGGNTIYF. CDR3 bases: TGCGCCAGCAGCCTACCAGGGGGCGCGGGAGGAAACACCATATATTTT.

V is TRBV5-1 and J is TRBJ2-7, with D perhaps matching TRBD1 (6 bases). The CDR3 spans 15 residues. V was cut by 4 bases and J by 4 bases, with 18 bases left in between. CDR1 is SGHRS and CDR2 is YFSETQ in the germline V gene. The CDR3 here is CASSVKVGAEYEQYF. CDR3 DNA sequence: TGCGCCAGCAGCGTAAAAGTGGGGGCTGAGTACGAGCAGTACTTC.